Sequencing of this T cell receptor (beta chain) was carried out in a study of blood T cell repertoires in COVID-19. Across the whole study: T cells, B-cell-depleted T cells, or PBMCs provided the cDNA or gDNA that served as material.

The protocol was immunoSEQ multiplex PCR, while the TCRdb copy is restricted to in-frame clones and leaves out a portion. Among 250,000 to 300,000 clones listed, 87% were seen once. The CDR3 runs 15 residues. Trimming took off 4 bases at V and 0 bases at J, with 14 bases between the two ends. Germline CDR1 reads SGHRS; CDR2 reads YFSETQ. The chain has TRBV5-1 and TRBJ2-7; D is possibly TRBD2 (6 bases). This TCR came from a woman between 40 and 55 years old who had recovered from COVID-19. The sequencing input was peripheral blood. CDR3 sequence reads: CASSPGTPSSYEQYF. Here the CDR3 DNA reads TGCGCCAGCAGCCCCGGGACTCCGAGCTCCTACGAGCAGTACTTC.